Listed here are 24 T cell receptor beta chains from one sample, sequenced in a study of OX40 agonist ivuxolimab in advanced cancers. The data were produced by immunoSEQ multiplex PCR, yet TCRdb's version contains in-frame clones alone and is incomplete. This sample has about 32,000 clones; 70% to 90% occur once, and the top ten carry 58%. The sequencing used CD4+ or CD8+ T cells sorted from blood, collected in a trial of the OX40 agonist ivuxolimab. These receptors were taken from an adult with an advanced solid tumor such as melanoma, head and neck, liver or kidney cancer.

The V and J genes are TRBV11-2 and TRBJ1-6, with a tentative D call TRBD1 (6 bases). The V end lost 5 bases, the J end lost 7 bases, and 21 bases lay between the germline ends. Looked up from germline, CDR1 is SGHAT and CDR2 is FQNNGV. The CDR3 is made up of 17 amino acids. The CDR3 sequence: CASSPNIGDGGNSPLHF. The CDR3 DNA follows: TGTGCCAGCAGCCCTAACATTGGGGACGGGGGCAATTCACCCCTCCACTTT.

The rearrangement joins TRBV6-5 to TRBJ2-3; no definite D call. The CDR3 has 13 residues. The germline V and J ends were trimmed by 0 bases and 5 bases, with 6 bases remaining between them. Germline V lookup: CDR1 MNHEY, CDR2 SVGAGI. The CDR3 spells CASSYSSRDTQYF. CDR3 bases: TGTGCCAGCAGTTACTCGTCTCGAGATACGCAGTATTTT.

The chain joins TRBV9 to TRBJ2-2; D uncertain. The ends were cut back, 4 bases at V and 2 bases at J, with 12 bases in the middle. Germline V gene lookup returns CDR1 SGDLS and CDR2 YYNGEE. The CDR3 contains 15 residues. The CDR3 is CASSPHDINTGELFF. The CDR3 nucleotides are TGTGCCAGCAGCCCACACGACATAAACACCGGGGAGCTGTTTTTT.

The chain joins TRBV7-9 to TRBJ2-5; D is perhaps TRBD1 or TRBD2 (8 bases each). The V and J ends lost 8 bases and 3 bases respectively, with 16 bases between them. The CDR3 extends over 14 amino acids. Germline values: CDR1 SEHNR, CDR2 FQNEAQ (reference sequence). The CDR3 DNA follows: TGTGCCAGCGGCGGGGGGACAGGAGAAGAGACCCAGTACTTC. This gives the protein CASGGGTGEETQYF.

V is TRBV15 and J is TRBJ2-2; D is perhaps TRBD1 or TRBD2 (5 bases each). There are 15 residues in the CDR3. The germline V and J ends were trimmed by 0 bases and 9 bases, with 14 bases remaining between them. Per the germline V gene, CDR1 is LNHNV and CDR2 is YYDKDF (reference sequence). CDR3 DNA: TGTGCCACCAGCAGAGATCGTGAGGGGTCTAGGGAGCTGTTTTTT. Its translation is CATSRDREGSRELFF.

This clone was detected a few times. J is TRBJ1-2 and V is TRBV27; unclear D gene. CDR1 is MNHEY, CDR2 SMNVEV, per germline (reference sequence). The CDR3 sequence is 11 residues long. The V and J ends lost 5 bases and 6 bases respectively, with 7 bases between them. CDR3 residues: CASSQGHGYTF. CDR3 sequence (DNA): TGTGCCAGCAGTCAAGGGCATGGCTACACCTTC.

This clone was found a few times. The rearrangement uses TRBV7-9 and TRBJ2-7; 8 bases are a match to TRBD1. With V trimmed by 1 base and J by 5 bases, 7 bases remained unmatched. Germline V gene sequence: CDR1 SEHNR, CDR2 FQNEAQ (reference sequence). CDR3 length: 15 amino acids. The CDR3 region has the DNA TGTGCCAGCAGCTTAGAGGACAGGGAAGGGAACGAGCAGTACTTC. Protein sequence: CASSLEDREGNEQYF.

This clone was picked up one time. CDR3 nucleotide sequence: TGTGCCAGCAGCCAGATACTTGACGGGAACACCGGGGAGCTGTTTTTT. This codes for CASSQILDGNTGELFF. V is TRBV4-2 and J is TRBJ2-2; D gene unclear. From germline, CDR1 is LGHNA and CDR2 YNFKEQ. Trimming took 3 bases from V and 1 from J, leaving 12 bases between them. The CDR3 extends over 16 amino acids.

The rearrangement joins TRBV25-1 to TRBJ2-1, with D perhaps TRBD2 (6 bases). Trimming removed 4 bases from V and 1 base from J, with 11 bases in between. CDR3 length: 15 residues. Per germline, CDR1 MGHDK and CDR2 SYGVNS. The CDR3 here is CASSGGRGSYNEQFF. CDR3 sequence (DNA): TGTGCCAGCAGTGGCGGGCGGGGTTCCTACAATGAGCAGTTCTTC.

A word on this clone: Other nucleotide sequences in the sample specify the same CDR3. V usage is TRBV2 and J usage is TRBJ2-2, with 9 bases matching TRBD1. This CDR3 spans 14 amino acids. Germline CDR1 SNHLY, CDR2 FYNNEI. J gave up 2 bases and V 8 bases, and 3 bases lay outside the gene matches. Here the CDR3 DNA reads TGTGCCAGCTGGGGACAGGGCAACACCGGGGAGCTGTTTTTT. Its protein product is CASWGQGNTGELFF.

This clone has more than one count but fewer than ten. This sample also contains other DNA sequences that code for the same CDR3. The chain recombines TRBV7-9 with TRBJ1-1; D is unresolved. CDR3 size: 12 residues. Germline V gives CDR1 SEHNR, CDR2 FQNEAQ (reference sequence). Trimming took 1 base from V and 5 from J, leaving 5 bases between them. CDR3 loop: CASSLGFTEAFF. The DNA for the CDR3 is TGTGCCAGCAGCTTAGGATTTACTGAAGCTTTCTTT.

J is TRBJ1-3 and V is TRBV13; D uncertain. V lost 5 bases, J lost 0 bases, and 11 bases lay in between. The length of the CDR3 is 15 residues. The germline V gene encodes CDR1 PRHDT and CDR2 FYEKMQ (reference sequence). This CDR3 is CASSTEQGSGNTIYF. The CDR3 DNA follows: TGTGCCAGCAGCACCGAGCAAGGCTCTGGAAACACCATATATTTT.

This clone was recorded once. The V call is TRBV7-9, the J call TRBJ2-1; 12 positions match TRBD1. The germline V gene has CDR1 SEHNR and CDR2 FQNEAQ (reference sequence). CDR3 size: 16 residues. The J segment lost 8 bases and the V segment lost 5 bases, leaving 10 bases of the junction unmatched. CDR3 region: CASSKSGTGGSDEQFF. In DNA, the CDR3 is TGTGCCAGCAGCAAATCGGGGACAGGGGGCTCCGATGAGCAGTTCTTC.

The CDR3 DNA sequence: TGCGCCAGCAGCCAATCCGGACTAGCCAAAAATGAGCAGTTCTTC. This codes for CASSQSGLAKNEQFF. This rearrangement joins TRBV4-1 to TRBJ2-1; 8 positions agree with TRBD2. CDR1 and CDR2 (germline): MGHRA, YSYEKL. The CDR3 is made up of 15 amino acids. With 2 bases clipped from V and 7 bases from J, the junction kept 7 bases outside the gene matches.

The J gene is TRBJ2-7, the V gene TRBV4-3; no firm D call. The CDR3 runs 18 residues. CDR1 is LGHNA, CDR2 YSLEER, per germline. Trimming removed 4 bases at V and 5 bases at J, with 27 bases between. The CDR3 DNA follows: TGCGCCAGCAGCCGGGATCACTACGGGCGACTCGTGAAAAACGAGCAGTACTTC. Translation: CASSRDHYGRLVKNEQYF.

The chain employs TRBV2 and TRBJ1-2; maybe TRBD1 (5 bases). CDR3 length: 14 residues. Germline assignment: CDR1 SNHLY and CDR2 FYNNEI. The V end was cut by 7 bases, the J end by 3 bases, with 15 bases between. As DNA, the CDR3 is TGTGCCAGCACCTCATCGGGACTATACTATGGCTACACCTTC. Amino acids: CASTSSGLYYGYTF.

The CDR3, as DNA: TGTGCCAGCAGCTTAGACACTAGCAATCAGCCCCAGCATTTT. Its translation: CASSLDTSNQPQHF. The chain links TRBV11-2 to TRBJ1-5; D not certain. With 0 bases removed from V and 0 bases from J, the gap between germline ends came to 3 bases. Germline CDR1 reads SGHAT; CDR2 reads FQNNGV. The CDR3 has 14 residues.

The chain has TRBV9 and TRBJ1-6, with 8 nucleotides matching TRBD1. The CDR3 is 15 residues long. The germline gives CDR1 SGDLS, CDR2 YYNGEE. V lost 2 bases, J lost 5 bases, and 3 bases stayed unmatched. CDR3 bases: TGTGCCAGCAGCGTTCAGGGGGCCCATAATTCACCCCTCCACTTT. Translated, it gives CASSVQGAHNSPLHF.

The V call is TRBV4-2, the J call TRBJ2-1; 11 bases agree with TRBD2. This CDR3 is built from 17 residues. Germline assignment: CDR1 LGHNA and CDR2 YNFKEQ. The junction had 9 bases not matched to a gene; V was cut back by 4 bases and J by 4 bases. CDR3 region: CASSPSGTSGLYNEQFF. Written as DNA, the CDR3 is TGTGCCAGCAGCCCGAGTGGGACTAGCGGCCTGTACAATGAGCAGTTCTTC.

The chain uses TRBV5-4 and TRBJ2-3; D is uncertain. Germline V gives CDR1 SGHNT, CDR2 YYREEE (reference sequence). The CDR3 is 12 residues long. Trimming stripped 4 bases from V and 5 bases from J, with 8 bases between. The CDR3 DNA reads as TGTGCCAGCAGCCTGTCCCTAGATACGCAGTATTTT. Residues: CASSLSLDTQYF.

The V call is TRBV28, the J call TRBJ1-5, with 8 bases lining up with TRBD1. With V trimmed by 4 bases and J by 2 bases, 4 bases remained unmatched. CDR1 and CDR2 (germline): MDHEN, SYDVKM. CDR3 length equals 15 residues. The CDR3 coding sequence is TGTGCCAGCAGTTACGAGACAGGGGGCAATCAGCCCCAGCATTTT. Translated, it gives CASSYETGGNQPQHF.

The chain recombines TRBV19 with TRBJ2-5, with TRBD2 matching 7 bases. Germline trimming cut 1 base from V and 5 bases from J; bases unmatched to any gene: 4. CDR3 length: 14 amino acids. Germline values: CDR1 LNHDA, CDR2 SQIVND (reference sequence). CDR3 in DNA: TGTGCCAGTAGTATAGTTGACGGGGGGGAGACCCAGTACTTC. Translating it yields CASSIVDGGETQYF.

This clone has just one count. The chain couples TRBV7-2 to TRBJ2-7; the match to TRBD1 covers 10 bases. V dropped 1 base and J dropped 5; count of bases not matched to a gene: 8. Germline CDR1 reads SGHTA; CDR2 reads FQGNSA. The CDR3 has 16 amino acids. CDR3 sequence: CASSLDLPGTGDEQYF. The CDR3 DNA reads as TGTGCCAGCAGCTTAGATTTGCCGGGGACAGGGGACGAGCAGTACTTC.

J is TRBJ2-2 and V is TRBV6-5; the D is unclear. Germline V lookup: CDR1 MNHEY, CDR2 SVGAGI. The CDR3 contains 12 residues. Trimming removed 7 bases from V and 6 bases from J, with 9 bases in between. The CDR3 reads CASTAYSGELFF. The CDR3 DNA reads as TGTGCCAGCACCGCATACTCCGGGGAGCTGTTTTTT.